These 26 T cell receptor beta chains were all obtained from the same sample, sequenced in a study of a mutant IDH1 vaccine in newly diagnosed glioma. Documented time point: week 23, last vaccination. With topical imiquimod, each dose of the vaccine consisted of 300 ug of mutant IDH1 20-mer peptide. These receptors' targets are unknown. Profiling relied on immunoSEQ multiplex PCR, and the TCRdb table lists in-frame clones only, not all of them. The sample includes approximately 41,000 clones, roughly 76% of them seen just once. The sample was PBMCs, taken from a glioma patient whose treatment included an IDH1 peptide vaccine. The receptors come from a man aged 35 to 55 with glioma.

The chain carries TRBV18 and TRBJ1-1; 9 bases map to TRBD1. This CDR3 contains 16 residues. The V segment lost 5 bases and the J segment 3 bases; nucleotides outside the gene matches: 10. The germline gives CDR1 KGHSH, CDR2 LQKENI. The chain's CDR3 is CASSTLSTGGHTEAFF. CDR3 nucleotide sequence: TGTGCCAGCTCAACCCTTTCGACAGGGGGGCACACTGAAGCTTTCTTT.

This chain joins TRBV19 and TRBJ2-3, with 13 bases that match TRBD2. The CDR3 loop spans 16 amino acids. The germline CDR1 and CDR2 sequences are LNHDA and SQIVND (reference sequence). The J segment lost 8 bases and the V segment lost 5 bases, leaving 10 bases of the junction unmatched. CDR3 residues: CASSPRLAGGPVTQYF. Written as DNA, the CDR3 is TGTGCCAGTAGTCCAAGACTAGCGGGGGGTCCTGTTACGCAGTATTTT.

This rearrangement joins TRBV6-4 to TRBJ2-3; TRBD2 agrees at 9 bases. Germline-derived CDR1 and CDR2 are MRHNA and SNTAGT. The ends lost 5 bases at V and 5 bases at J; junction bases unmatched: 5. The CDR3 spans 14 residues. The CDR3 loop is CASSLAGPRDTQYF. Here the CDR3 DNA reads TGTGCCAGCAGTCTAGCGGGGCCGAGAGATACGCAGTATTTT.

The chain has TRBV7-2 and TRBJ1-2; D possibly corresponds to TRBD1 (6 bases). Germline-derived CDR1 and CDR2 are SGHTA and FQGNSA. This CDR3 spans 13 amino acids. The V end was cut by 5 bases, the J end by 3 bases, with 10 bases between. The CDR3 loop reads CASSAGQYYGYTF. The CDR3, as DNA: TGTGCCAGCAGCGCCGGACAGTACTATGGCTACACCTTC.

The gene calls are TRBV4-1 and TRBJ2-5, with D hard to call. V gave up 5 bases and J gave up 5 bases, with 12 bases separating them. Germline V gene data show CDR1 as MGHRA and CDR2 as YSYEKL. The CDR3 totals 13 residues. Here the CDR3 reads CASSGSPWETQYF. The DNA for the CDR3 is TGCGCCAGCAGCGGGTCCCCTTGGGAGACCCAGTACTTC.

The genes are TRBV28 and TRBJ2-7; 8 bases are a match to TRBD2. The length of the CDR3 is 14 residues. Germline V gene lookup returns CDR1 MDHEN and CDR2 SYDVKM. Trimming took 6 bases from V and 3 from J; bases not matched to a gene: 7. CDR3 bases: TGTGCCAGCAGCGGCGGGCTAGCGGGCTACGAGCAGTACTTC. Its protein is CASSGGLAGYEQYF.

This clone was picked up one time. The genes are TRBV7-2 and TRBJ1-2; D remains ambiguous. The CDR3 length is 14 residues. Germline values: CDR1 SGHTA, CDR2 FQGNSA. Deletions cut 3 bases from V and 1 base from J, with 9 bases between. Here the CDR3 DNA reads TGTGCCAGCAGCTTCCTTGCCAGTAACTATGGCTACACCTTC. It yields the protein CASSFLASNYGYTF.

V gene TRBV10-1 combines with J gene TRBJ2-5, with 15 bases fitting TRBD2. The DNA end favors TRBJ2-7, so the J call may be wrong. This CDR3 is built from 18 residues. The germline V gene encodes CDR1 WNHNN and CDR2 SYGVQD (reference sequence). In DNA form, the CDR3 reads TGCGCCAGCAGTGGCGGACTAGCGGGAGGGCCGTCGGTCTACGAGCAGTACTTC. It codes for CASSGGLAGGPSVYEQYF.

V is TRBV10-3 and J is TRBJ2-5; perhaps TRBD1 as D (6 bases). Deletions cut 2 bases from V and 4 bases from J, with 8 bases between. CDR1 and CDR2 from the germline V gene are ENHRY and SYGVKD. CDR3 length: 13 residues. The CDR3: CAISEEGGETQYF. CDR3 DNA: TGTGCCATCAGTGAGGAAGGGGGAGAGACCCAGTACTTC.

This clone is a singleton in its sample. The chain has TRBV6-4 and TRBJ2-5; D is uncertain. This CDR3 has 12 residues. From germline, CDR1 is MRHNA and CDR2 SNTAGT. V gave up 5 bases and J gave up 7 bases, with 11 bases separating them. CDR3 protein: CASSQDNLTQYF. The DNA of the CDR3 is TGTGCCAGCAGTCAAGACAATTTGACCCAGTACTTC.

The rearrangement joins TRBV2 to TRBJ2-5, with 12 positions matching TRBD2. The CDR3 loop spans 14 amino acids. From germline, CDR1 is SNHLY and CDR2 FYNNEI. V dropped 10 bases and J dropped 5; count of bases not matched to a gene: 8. DNA of the CDR3: TGTGCCACTGGACTAGCGGGACCTCCGGAGACCCAGTACTTC. Translating it yields CATGLAGPPETQYF.

The chain links TRBV19 to TRBJ1-1, with D possibly TRBD1 on 5 matching bases. This CDR3 is 16 amino acids long. The germline V gene encodes CDR1 LNHDA and CDR2 SQIVND (reference sequence). V was clipped by 10 bases and J by 0 bases, with 21 bases between them. CDR3 DNA: TGTGCCACCCTATCGGGGGGAGGACTCATGAACACTGAAGCTTTCTTT. Protein sequence: CATLSGGGLMNTEAFF.

This clone was recorded a few times. The chain is built from TRBV7-2 and TRBJ1-5; possibly TRBD1 for D (5 bases). V shed 3 bases and J shed 4 bases, with 7 bases lying between them. The germline V gene encodes CDR1 SGHTA and CDR2 FQGNSA. This CDR3 contains 13 residues. CDR3 protein: CASSFGGNQPQHF. CDR3 nucleotides: TGTGCCAGCAGCTTTGGGGGTAATCAGCCCCAGCATTTT.

This chain connects TRBV28 to TRBJ1-2; D possibly corresponds to TRBD1 (5 bases). The V gene lost 5 bases and the J gene lost 3 bases, with 13 bases spanning the gap. This CDR3 has 14 residues. The germline V gene encodes CDR1 MDHEN and CDR2 SYDVKM. For the CDR3, the DNA is TGTGCCAGCAGTATCTCAGGGATCGACTATGGCTACACCTTC. It specifies CASSISGIDYGYTF.

The sample holds one count of this clone. J is TRBJ1-6 and V is TRBV25-1; 7 bases fit TRBD1. V trimming: 3 bases; J trimming: 14 bases; junction bases outside the gene matches: 19. Germline lookup yields CDR1 MGHDK and CDR2 SYGVNS. The CDR3 contains 17 residues. CDR3 sequence (DNA): TGTGCCAGCAGTGATTACGGGGTCAGGGGGACTGGTTCGTCCCTCCACTTT. Its translation is CASSDYGVRGTGSSLHF.

CDR3 nucleotide sequence: TGTGCCAGCAGCATATCCGGGGGAAGAGATACGCAGTATTTT. Its protein product is CASSISGGRDTQYF. The V gene is TRBV7-8, the J gene TRBJ2-3, with D possibly TRBD2 on 6 matching bases. This CDR3 is built from 14 residues. Trimming left V 5 bases short and J 5 bases short, with 14 bases between. Per germline, CDR1 SGHVS and CDR2 FQNEAQ.

The V and J genes are TRBV10-3 and TRBJ2-7, with TRBD1 identical over 8 bases. Germline V CDR1 and CDR2: ENHRY, SYGVKD. The trim removed 4 bases at V and 0 bases at J, leaving 5 bases unmatched. This CDR3 is 15 amino acids long. The CDR3 protein is CAISADRARSYEQYF. CDR3 coding DNA: TGTGCCATCAGTGCGGACAGGGCCCGCTCCTACGAGCAGTACTTC.

The rearrangement uses TRBV4-1 and TRBJ2-5, with TRBD1 matching over 9 bases. V shed 0 bases and J 7 bases; nucleotides not matched to a gene: 9. Germline V CDR1 and CDR2: MGHRA, YSYEKL. There are 16 residues in the CDR3. The DNA for the CDR3 is TGCGCCAGCAGCCAAGAAGGGGGACAGGGTAGCGGGACCCAGTACTTC. Translation: CASSQEGGQGSGTQYF.

The rearrangement uses TRBV6-4 and TRBJ2-5; 9 bases match TRBD2. Germline CDR1 reads MRHNA; CDR2 reads SNTAGT. The V and J ends lost 4 bases and 5 bases, in that order; junction bases with no gene match: 5. This CDR3 contains 14 residues. CDR3 residues: CASSGLAAGETQYF. The CDR3 bases are TGTGCCAGCAGTGGACTAGCGGCAGGGGAGACCCAGTACTTC.

DNA for the CDR3: TGTGCCAGCAGCTTGGAAGGCGGACACTCCTACGAGCAGTACTTC. It codes for CASSLEGGHSYEQYF. The V call is TRBV11-2, the J call TRBJ2-7; D may be TRBD1 (5 bases). V shed 3 bases and J shed 0 bases, with 12 bases lying between them. Germline V gene data show CDR1 as SGHAT and CDR2 as FQNNGV. The CDR3 loop spans 15 amino acids.

This clone was recorded once. The chain joins TRBV6-1 to TRBJ2-1; 14 positions agree with TRBD2. CDR1 and CDR2 (germline): MNHNS, SASEGT. Trimming cost V 5 bases and J 7 bases; bases outside gene matches: 4. CDR3 size: 15 residues. The CDR3 region is CASSPGTSGSNEQFF. The CDR3 region has the DNA TGTGCCAGCAGTCCAGGGACTAGCGGGAGTAATGAGCAGTTCTTC.

The chain joins TRBV7-2 to TRBJ2-2, with unresolved D. Germline loops: CDR1 SGHTA, CDR2 FQGNSA. The CDR3 consists of 18 residues. V lost 5 bases, J lost 2 bases, and 21 bases lay in between. CDR3 protein: CASSPTLGTLLNTGELFF. The CDR3, as DNA: TGTGCCAGCAGCCCAACGCTCGGTACCCTATTAAACACCGGGGAGCTGTTTTTT.

This clone was seen more than once but under ten times. This CDR3 is CASSLRTGEAFF. For the CDR3, the DNA is TGTGCCAGCTCACTACGGACAGGGGAGGCTTTCTTT. The genes are TRBV18 and TRBJ1-1, with TRBD1 matching 9 bases. This CDR3 comprises 12 residues. V lost 4 bases, J lost 11 bases, and 5 bases stayed unmatched. Germline assignment: CDR1 KGHSH and CDR2 LQKENI. The full variable domain, its missing parts supplied by reference TRBV18 and TRBJ1-1, is NAGVMQNPRHLVRRRGQEARLRCSPMKGHSHVYWYRQLPEEGLKFMVYLQKENIIDESGMPKERFSAEFPKEGPSILRIQQVVRGDSAAYFCASSLRTGEAFFGQGTRLTVV.

The chain recombines TRBV6-6 with TRBJ1-1; 8 nucleotides match TRBD1. The CDR3 contains 15 residues. V shed 6 bases and J 0 bases; nucleotides not matched to a gene: 6. Germline V gene sequence: CDR1 MNHNY, CDR2 SVGAGI (reference sequence). The CDR3 coding sequence is TGTGCCAGCAGCCAGGACAGGGCCATGAACACTGAAGCTTTCTTT. It codes for CASSQDRAMNTEAFF.

The chain joins TRBV7-8 to TRBJ1-1, with TRBD1 matching 7 bases. The CDR3 covers 21 residues. Germline V gene lookup returns CDR1 SGHVS and CDR2 FQNEAQ. V lost 6 bases and J lost 0; bases outside the gene matches: 25. CDR3 sequence (DNA): TGTGCCAGCAGGTTATGGCCCTCAATTGGGACAGATGTTCTGATGAACACTGAAGCTTTCTTT. It encodes CASRLWPSIGTDVLMNTEAFF.

This clone was seen a handful of times. This sequence joins TRBV5-5 and TRBJ2-3; tentatively, D is TRBD1 (5 bases). This CDR3 spans 15 amino acids. The germline V gene has CDR1 SGHKS and CDR2 YYEKEE (reference sequence). The V and J ends lost 4 bases and 2 bases respectively, with 14 bases between them. The CDR3 region is CASSRDQGVTDTQYF. As DNA, the CDR3 is TGTGCCAGCAGCCGAGACCAAGGGGTCACAGATACGCAGTATTTT.